Listed below are T cell receptor beta chains from one sample, sequenced in a study of T-cell memory formation after mild COVID-19. One entry per CDR3 protein, called by TCRdb with MiXCR from the 5' RACE reads. The sample holds about 310,000 distinct CDR3 sequences; 15% to 20% are singletons and the top ten take roughly 23%. Sequenced: PBMCs or a T cell subset sorted from them (not recorded which). The source is a man aged 18 to 29 who had mild COVID-19 (a few samples of this study predate the infection). Cell type and time point are not known. CDR3s include the opening cysteine and the closing phenylalanine or tryptophan. A D gene is named only where the DNA matches it firmly. Size is stated for part of the rows, as once, few or many counts, or as a class when the clone is expanded.

clone_size: NA
v_call: TRBV20-1
j_call: TRBJ2-2
d_call: TRBD1
cdr3_nt: TGCAGTGCTCTAGGACAGGCTCAGAACACCGGGGAGCTGTTTTTT
cdr3_aa: CSALGQAQNTGELFF

clone_size: few
v_call: TRBV30
j_call: TRBJ2-3
d_call: NA
cdr3_nt: TGTGCCTGGAGACTGAAGGGCACAGATACGCAGTATTTT
cdr3_aa: CAWRLKGTDTQYF

clone_size: few
v_call: TRBV12-3/TRBV12-4
j_call: TRBJ2-1
d_call: TRBD2
cdr3_nt: TGTGCCAGCAGCTCTCTGATAGCGGGGGGAGAGAATGAGCAGTTCTTC
cdr3_aa: CASSSLIAGGENEQFF

clone_size: few
v_call: TRBV6-2/TRBV6-3
j_call: TRBJ2-7
d_call: TRBD2
cdr3_nt: TGTGCCAGCGTAAGCGGGGGTCTATACGAGCAGTACTTC
cdr3_aa: CASVSGGLYEQYF

clone_size: NA
v_call: TRBV29-1
j_call: TRBJ2-1
d_call: NA
cdr3_nt: TGCAGCGTAGTTAGGGGACTTAACAATGAGCAGTTCTTC
cdr3_aa: CSVVRGLNNEQFF

clone_size: NA
v_call: TRBV7-3
j_call: TRBJ2-1
d_call: TRBD1
cdr3_nt: TGTGCCAGCAGCCCGGGACAGGGGTCCCACAATGAGCAGTTCTTC
cdr3_aa: CASSPGQGSHNEQFF

clone_size: NA
v_call: TRBV30
j_call: TRBJ2-7
d_call: NA
cdr3_nt: TGTGCCGATCCCTGGGACAATTATTCGCGGGAGCAGTACTTC
cdr3_aa: CADPWDNYSREQYF

clone_size: few
v_call: TRBV4-1
j_call: TRBJ2-2
d_call: TRBD2
cdr3_nt: TGCGCCAGCAGCCAAGAATGGAGCGGGGGGGCTAACGGGGAGCTGTTTTTT
cdr3_aa: CASSQEWSGGANGELFF

clone_size: NA
v_call: TRBV27
j_call: TRBJ2-7
d_call: NA
cdr3_nt: TGTGCCAGCAGTTTAGGGGGTCCCATATACGAGCAGTACTTC
cdr3_aa: CASSLGGPIYEQYF

clone_size: many
v_call: TRBV18
j_call: TRBJ2-1
d_call: NA
cdr3_nt: TGTGCCAGCTCACCAAGAAAATCCGGGGACAATGAGCAGTTCTTC
cdr3_aa: CASSPRKSGDNEQFF

clone_size: NA
v_call: TRBV24-1
j_call: TRBJ1-2
d_call: NA
cdr3_nt: TGTGCCACCAGTGACGCACGGACCAACTATGGCTACACCTTC
cdr3_aa: CATSDARTNYGYTF

clone_size: few
v_call: TRBV29-1
j_call: TRBJ2-7
d_call: TRBD1
cdr3_nt: TGCAGCGTTGCGACAGGGCTCCTCTCCGAGCAGTACTTC
cdr3_aa: CSVATGLLSEQYF

clone_size: many
v_call: TRBV4-3
j_call: TRBJ2-3
d_call: TRBD2
cdr3_nt: TGCGCCAGCAGCCAAGAGGGCGGGGGGCACACAGATACGCAGTATTTT
cdr3_aa: CASSQEGGGHTDTQYF

clone_size: few
v_call: TRBV29-1
j_call: TRBJ2-1
d_call: TRBD1
cdr3_nt: TGCAGCGTTGACCTTGGGACAGCCCTCTATGAGCAGTTCTTC
cdr3_aa: CSVDLGTALYEQFF

clone_size: NA
v_call: TRBV6-5
j_call: TRBJ2-5
d_call: TRBD2
cdr3_nt: TGTGCCAGCAGTTACGGGACTAGCGGGGGGGCCGGGGAGACCCAGTACTTC
cdr3_aa: CASSYGTSGGAGETQYF

clone_size: few
v_call: TRBV5-1
j_call: TRBJ2-5
d_call: TRBD1
cdr3_nt: TGCGCCAGCAGGGACGACAGGGGGCCGGGAGAGACCCAGTACTTC
cdr3_aa: CASRDDRGPGETQYF

clone_size: few
v_call: TRBV7-2
j_call: TRBJ2-5
d_call: NA
cdr3_nt: TGTGCCAGCAGCTTGGGGGTACAGTGGAGAGAGACCCAGTACTTC
cdr3_aa: CASSLGVQWRETQYF

clone_size: NA
v_call: TRBV5-4
j_call: TRBJ1-6
d_call: TRBD1
cdr3_nt: TGTGCCAGCAGCCTCGACAGGGGCTATAATTCACCCCTCCACTTT
cdr3_aa: CASSLDRGYNSPLHF

clone_size: NA
v_call: TRBV7-6
j_call: TRBJ2-1
d_call: NA
cdr3_nt: TGTGCCAGCAAGGGGTGGAGCTCCTACAATGAGCAGTTCTTC
cdr3_aa: CASKGWSSYNEQFF

clone_size: few
v_call: TRBV29-1
j_call: TRBJ1-2
d_call: TRBD1
cdr3_nt: TGCAGCGTTGGGCTAGGGGACAGAGGGGTCTACACCTTC
cdr3_aa: CSVGLGDRGVYTF